Each of the 28 T cell receptor beta chains below was sequenced from the same sample in a study of blood T cell repertoires in COVID-19. Generated by immunoSEQ multiplex PCR, the TCRdb table keeps only in-frame clones and is missing some. Of approximately 470,000 clones detected, around 90% appear once; the ten largest clones hold 0.7%. Sequencing was done on a sample of PBMCs or T cells enriched from blood (not recorded which). These receptors were collected from a woman younger than 35 who had recovered from COVID-19.

J is TRBJ1-1 and V is TRBV14; D is undetermined. The length of the CDR3 is 14 residues. Germline values: CDR1 SGHDN, CDR2 FVKESK. V dropped 5 bases and J dropped 3 bases, with 13 bases sitting between them. The CDR3 DNA is TGTGCCAGCAGCAAGAGGGAATCTTACACTGAAGCTTTCTTT. Residues: CASSKRESYTEAFF.

The genes are TRBV28 and TRBJ2-1; 8 bases match TRBD2. CDR3 length: 16 residues. Unmatched junction bases numbered 5, after V lost 4 bases and J lost 0 bases. Germline V gives CDR1 MDHEN, CDR2 SYDVKM. CDR3 DNA: TGTGCCAGCAGTTCGGGGGGGGCTCTCTCCTACAATGAGCAGTTCTTC. Translated: CASSSGGALSYNEQFF.

The table lists this clone with a count of one. The V call is TRBV5-1, the J call TRBJ1-1; a possible D gene is TRBD1 (6 bases). Trimming removed 4 bases at V and 1 base at J, with 8 bases between. This CDR3 contains 13 residues. From germline, CDR1 is SGHRS and CDR2 YFSETQ. The CDR3 loop is CASSTGTNTEAFF. The CDR3 DNA follows: TGCGCCAGCAGCACAGGGACGAACACTGAAGCTTTCTTT.

The chain links TRBV19 to TRBJ1-6; D not resolved. The V end lost 4 bases, the J end lost 0 bases, and 10 bases lay between the germline ends. Germline V gives CDR1 LNHDA, CDR2 SQIVND (reference sequence). The CDR3 is 16 amino acids. The CDR3 reads CASSTGLSSYNSPLHF. In DNA, the CDR3 is TGTGCCAGTAGTACCGGACTGAGCTCCTATAATTCACCCCTCCACTTT.

The rearrangement joins TRBV11-2 to TRBJ2-2, with TRBD1 matching 10 bases. Losses at the gene ends were 4 bases for V and 5 bases for J; bases not matched to a gene: 7. CDR1 and CDR2 (germline): SGHAT, FQNNGV. This CDR3 is 16 amino acids long. In DNA, the CDR3 is TGTGCCAGCAGCTCTGGGGGACAGGGGCGAACCGGGGAGCTGTTTTTT. Protein sequence: CASSSGGQGRTGELFF.

The chain carries TRBV4-2 and TRBJ2-3; 11 nucleotides line up with TRBD2. Germline assignment: CDR1 LGHNA and CDR2 YNFKEQ. V lost 3 bases and J lost 4; bases outside the gene matches: 9. This CDR3 has 17 residues. CDR3 loop: CASSHGLSGGGSDTQYF. CDR3 DNA sequence: TGTGCCAGCAGCCACGGCCTTAGCGGGGGGGGGTCAGATACGCAGTATTTT.

The gene calls are TRBV6-4 and TRBJ1-5; D unresolved. This CDR3 spans 15 amino acids. V was pared by 8 bases and J by 0 bases, with 14 bases between. Per the germline V gene, CDR1 is MRHNA and CDR2 is SNTAGT. CDR3 residues: CASAESTTSNQPQHF. CDR3 bases: TGTGCCAGCGCGGAGAGCACCACTAGCAATCAGCCCCAGCATTTT.

The J gene is TRBJ2-7, the V gene TRBV10-3; TRBD1 is a possible D gene (6 bases). This CDR3 is built from 14 residues. In germline, CDR1 is ENHRY, CDR2 SYGVKD. The germline V and J ends were trimmed by 3 bases and 7 bases, with 16 bases remaining between them. DNA of the CDR3: TGTGCCATCAGTGATTTACAGGGTCGTAGGGAGCAGTACTTC. Translated: CAISDLQGRREQYF.

As for this clone: Other DNA sequences from this sample encode an identical CDR3 as well. This chain connects TRBV28 to TRBJ1-5; 7 nucleotides line up with TRBD1. CDR3 length: 12 amino acids. Trimming took 6 bases from V and 7 from J; bases not matched to a gene: 3. Germline CDR1 is MDHEN and CDR2 is SYDVKM. The CDR3 loop reads CASRAGGQPQHF. In nucleotides, the CDR3 is TGTGCCAGCAGGGCAGGGGGGCAGCCCCAGCATTTT.

The chain has TRBV5-4 and TRBJ2-7; 8 nucleotides line up with TRBD1. This CDR3 spans 16 amino acids. Germline CDR1 is SGHNT and CDR2 is YYREEE (reference sequence). After removal of 4 bases from V and 0 bases from J, the junction contained 9 bases not matched to a gene. CDR3: CASSQIGQGDSYEQYF. CDR3 DNA: TGTGCCAGCAGCCAGATCGGACAGGGCGACTCCTACGAGCAGTACTTC. Drawing the rest from reference TRBV5-4 and TRBJ2-7, the complete variable domain is ETGVTQSPTHLIKTRGQQVTLRCSSQSGHNTVSWYQQALGQGPQFIFQYYREEENGRGNFPPRFSGLQFPNYSSELNVNALELDDSALYLCASSQIGQGDSYEQYFGPGTRLTVT.

The gene calls are TRBV20-1 and TRBJ1-1, with D uncertain. Looked up from germline, CDR1 is DFQATT and CDR2 is SNEGSKA (reference sequence). The CDR3 is 11 residues long. Between the trimmed V and J ends, which lost 0 bases and 6 bases, there was a span of 5 bases. CDR3 sequence (DNA): TGCAGTGCTAGAGATAGTCCTGAAGCTTTCTTT. Its protein is CSARDSPEAFF.

As concerns this clone: Other DNA sequences in the same sample also yield this CDR3. This CDR3 reads CASSLDVMGQINYGYTF. In nucleotides, the CDR3 is TGTGCCAGCAGCTTAGATGTTATGGGACAGATAAACTATGGCTACACCTTC. This sequence joins TRBV7-9 and TRBJ1-2, with 7 bases matching TRBD1. Germline V CDR1 and CDR2: SEHNR, FQNEAQ (reference sequence). CDR3 length: 17 residues. V lost 1 base and J lost 2; bases outside the gene matches: 10.

The J gene is TRBJ1-2, the V gene TRBV6-5; D unclear. The germline gives CDR1 MNHEY, CDR2 SVGAGI. V was trimmed by 6 bases and J by 7 bases, leaving 12 bases between them. The CDR3 has 12 residues. DNA for the CDR3: TGTGCCAGCAGCCTCAGGATCCGTGGCTACACCTTC. Translation: CASSLRIRGYTF.

This sequence joins TRBV6-5 and TRBJ1-1; TRBD1 is a possible D gene (5 bases). Between the trimmed V and J ends, which lost 10 bases and 5 bases, there was a span of 14 bases. This CDR3 has 12 residues. Per the germline V gene, CDR1 is MNHEY and CDR2 is SVGAGI. CDR3 protein: CATQTGGTEAFF. CDR3 nucleotides: TGTGCCACCCAGACTGGGGGGACTGAAGCTTTCTTT.

This chain links TRBV19 with TRBJ2-4, with D perhaps matching TRBD1 (5 bases). V dropped 6 bases and J dropped 2 bases, with 11 bases sitting between them. CDR3 length equals 14 residues. Germline V lookup: CDR1 LNHDA, CDR2 SQIVND (reference sequence). The CDR3 DNA reads TGTGCCAGTAGCTGGACAAGAACCAAAAACATTCAGTACTTC. Protein sequence: CASSWTRTKNIQYF.

V and J are TRBV7-2 and TRBJ1-1, with no clear D. In germline, CDR1 is SGHTA, CDR2 FQGNSA. With 5 bases removed from V and 7 bases from J, the gap between germline ends came to 23 bases. The CDR3 sequence is 16 residues long. The CDR3 sequence is CASSRLITSSFGEAFF. CDR3 nucleotide sequence: TGTGCCAGCAGCCGCCTCATTACTTCAAGTTTTGGTGAAGCTTTCTTT.

The chain combines TRBV5-4 with TRBJ1-1; TRBD1 matches 7 bases. The germline V gene encodes CDR1 SGHNT and CDR2 YYREEE (reference sequence). V shed 6 bases and J 0 bases; nucleotides not matched to a gene: 5. This CDR3 comprises 14 residues. DNA for the CDR3: TGTGCCAGCAAAAGGACAGGCCTGAACACTGAAGCTTTCTTT. As protein: CASKRTGLNTEAFF. The variable domain in full, with the rest retrieved from reference TRBV5-4 and TRBJ1-1, is ETGVTQSPTHLIKTRGQQVTLRCSSQSGHNTVSWYQQALGQGPQFIFQYYREEENGRGNFPPRFSGLQFPNYSSELNVNALELDDSALYLCASKRTGLNTEAFFGQGTRLTVV.

V usage is TRBV11-2 and J usage is TRBJ2-3; the D gene is possibly TRBD2 (5 bases). The CDR3 spans 11 residues. V was pared by 4 bases and J by 8 bases, with 7 bases between. Germline-derived CDR1 and CDR2 are SGHAT and FQNNGV. CDR3 nucleotide sequence: TGTGCCAGCAGCTCCCTAGCTACGCAGTATTTT. Translating it yields CASSSLATQYF.

The chain has TRBV7-9 and TRBJ2-7; D call uncertain. The germline V and J ends were trimmed by 5 bases and 1 base, with 6 bases remaining between them. Looked up from germline, CDR1 is SEHNR and CDR2 is FQNEAQ (reference sequence). This CDR3 comprises 12 residues. The DNA of the CDR3 is TGTGCCAGCAGCCTACCTTCCTACGAGCAGTACTTC. It yields the protein CASSLPSYEQYF. The full variable domain, with the rest looked up from reference TRBV7-9 and TRBJ2-7, is DTGVSQNPRHKITKRGQNVTFRCDPISEHNRLYWYRQTLGQGPEFLTYFQNEAQLEKSRLLSDRFSAERPKGSFSTLEIQRTEQGDSAMYLCASSLPSYEQYFGPGTRLTVT.

This chain uses TRBV18 with TRBJ2-1; TRBD1 is a possible D gene (5 bases). V was pared by 8 bases and J by 12 bases, with 17 bases between. CDR3 length: 12 amino acids. Germline V gives CDR1 KGHSH, CDR2 LQKENI. CDR3 coding DNA: TGTGCCAGCCGTAAGCGAGACCAGGGGCAGTTCTTC. Translating gives CASRKRDQGQFF.

The J gene is TRBJ1-1, the V gene TRBV6-5; D is unresolved. Trimming shortened V by 7 bases and J by 0 bases, and 15 bases separated the two germline ends. The germline gives CDR1 MNHEY, CDR2 SVGAGI. CDR3 length: 15 amino acids. The CDR3 is CASIRSLTLNTEAFF. The CDR3 DNA sequence: TGTGCCAGCATTAGATCGCTGACACTGAACACTGAAGCTTTCTTT.

The chain recombines TRBV9 with TRBJ1-2; TRBD1 might be the D (5 bases). In germline, CDR1 is SGDLS, CDR2 YYNGEE. This CDR3 has 14 residues. V lost 0 bases, J lost 4 bases, and 10 bases lay in between. The chain's CDR3 is CASSVEGNAYGYTF. The DNA for the CDR3 is TGTGCCAGCAGCGTAGAGGGGAACGCCTATGGCTACACCTTC.

The rearrangement uses TRBV18 and TRBJ2-7, with 7 bases aligning to TRBD1. The germline gives CDR1 KGHSH, CDR2 LQKENI. Trimming removed 3 bases from V and 3 bases from J; junction bases left unmatched: 11. CDR3 length: 16 residues. In DNA form, the CDR3 reads TGTGCCAGCTCACCTCTTACCGGGACAGCGATCTACGAGCAGTACTTC. The encoded protein is CASSPLTGTAIYEQYF.

The chain uses TRBV7-9 and TRBJ2-2; the D is unclear. The CDR3 runs 14 residues. Germline loops: CDR1 SEHNR, CDR2 FQNEAQ (reference sequence). Trimming pared 0 bases from V and 3 bases from J, leaving 5 bases between. CDR3 in amino acids: CASSLARDTGELFF. In nucleotides, the CDR3 is TGTGCCAGCAGCTTAGCCCGAGACACCGGGGAGCTGTTTTTT.

This chain links TRBV18 with TRBJ1-1; 9 bases match TRBD1. V trimming: 2 bases; J trimming: 3 bases; junction bases outside the gene matches: 10. The germline gives CDR1 KGHSH, CDR2 LQKENI. The CDR3 runs to 17 residues. CDR3 sequence: CASSPLAVTGGHTEAFF. The DNA for the CDR3 is TGTGCCAGCTCACCATTAGCTGTGACAGGGGGACACACTGAAGCTTTCTTT.

This clone was seen a few times. The J gene is TRBJ1-1, the V gene TRBV7-2; TRBD1 is a possible D gene (5 bases). Germline CDR1 SGHTA, CDR2 FQGNSA. Trimming left V 0 bases short and J 0 bases short, with 11 bases between. The CDR3 runs 16 residues. This CDR3 is CASSLAGGKMNTEAFF. In DNA form, the CDR3 reads TGTGCCAGCAGCTTAGCCGGGGGTAAAATGAACACTGAAGCTTTCTTT.

The genes are TRBV18 and TRBJ2-7; 9 bases are shared with TRBD2. The CDR3 contains 17 residues. The ends lost 2 bases at V and 0 bases at J; junction bases unmatched: 8. The germline V gene encodes CDR1 KGHSH and CDR2 LQKENI. CDR3: CASSPEAGGPSSYEQYF. In DNA, the CDR3 is TGTGCCAGCTCACCAGAAGCGGGGGGTCCTAGCTCCTACGAGCAGTACTTC.

This chain links TRBV12-3 or TRBV12-4 with TRBJ1-2; 8 nucleotides line up with TRBD1. The ends lost 4 bases at V and 8 bases at J; junction bases unmatched: 6. The CDR3 loop spans 13 amino acids. The CDR3 DNA reads TGTGCCAGCAGTTCCAATACAGGGGGAGGCTACACCTTC. Protein sequence: CASSSNTGGGYTF.